This paragraph covers one TCR beta chain sequence. Its specificity is not known. The record originates from a study of vaccination and CD4 T cells after COVID-19. Study context: As their vaccination, participants received two doses of either BNT162b2 or mRNA-1273 vaccine. Cellular stimulation was performed using overlapping spike peptides derived from SARS-CoV-2, HCoV-NL63, HCoV-OC43 and HCoV-229E.

Trimming pared 2 bases from V and 9 bases from J, leaving 20 bases between. The CDR3 extends over 16 amino acids. The V gene's germline CDR1 is MNHEY and CDR2 SVGAGI. Once obtained from cultured CD4+ T cells, the DNA was sequenced using the Oncomine TCR Beta short-read assay. MiXCR was run by TCRdb on the PCR reads, yielding one entry per CDR3 protein. The sample contains 19,000 or so distinct CDR3 sequences, about 80% of which appear only once. Treatment: approximately 10-day PBMC culture with coronavirus spike peptide pools or control peptides (ViraFEST assay). ViraFEST used peptide pools to expand antigen-specific T cells and subsequently sequenced their TCRs.

This chain links TRBV6-5 with TRBJ1-3, with a tentative D call TRBD1 (5 bases). This clonotype was obtained from a human donor who received a COVID-19 vaccine. The source was CD4+ T cells from blood, cultured in vitro, collected after SARS-CoV-2 vaccination. The CDR3 bases are TGTGCCAGCAGTTACACCCTACCACCGGGACCGGTCACCATATATTTT. Protein product: CASSYTLPPGPVTIYF.